These 12 T cell receptor beta chains came from one sample sequenced in a study of T cells in Graves' hyperthyroidism and ophthalmopathy. Template material for amplifying TCR beta CDR3 regions consisted of RNA transcripts. During a first-round RT-PCR of the TCR CDR3, the HTBI primer set was used. TCRdb fed the multiplex PCR reads into MiXCR, producing one record per CDR3 protein. Counted here are 200,000 or so distinct CDR3 sequences, roughly 17% occurring once; the ten biggest clones make up around 52%. The sequenced sample was blood. The receptors originated from a woman in her fifties or sixties with Graves' hyperthyroidism.

The chain carries TRBV5-5 and TRBJ1-4; the D gene is possibly TRBD1 (6 bases). V lost 5 bases and J 0 bases, leaving 14 bases between the germline ends. The CDR3 runs 16 residues. The germline CDR1 and CDR2 sequences are SGHKS and YYEKEE (reference sequence). Here the CDR3 DNA reads TGTGCCAGCAGTCTAAGACAGGCTGCAACTAATGAAAAACTGTTTTTT. This translates into CASSLRQAATNEKLFF.

This clonotype has only a few counts. The rearrangement joins TRBV28 to TRBJ2-7; no definite D call. The V and J ends lost 6 bases and 2 bases respectively, with 14 bases between them. This CDR3 comprises 14 residues. CDR1 is MDHEN, CDR2 SYDVKM, per germline. CDR3 protein: CASSPPRSPYEQYF. The CDR3 DNA reads as TGTGCCAGCAGCCCCCCACGGTCTCCCTACGAGCAGTACTTC.

In its sample, this clonotype was seen a few times. The rearrangement links TRBV3-1 to TRBJ2-5, with 9 bases matching TRBD2. The germline V gene has CDR1 LGHDT and CDR2 YNNKEL (reference sequence). The CDR3 is 14 residues long. The J segment lost 2 bases and the V segment lost 4 bases, leaving 2 bases of the junction unmatched. DNA for the CDR3: TGTGCCAGCAGCCTAGCGGGAGAGCAAGAGACCCAGTACTTC. Amino acids: CASSLAGEQETQYF.

This clonotype has at least ten counts. The chain recombines TRBV18 with TRBJ1-1; 8 bases fit TRBD1. There are 14 residues in the CDR3. The ends lost 3 bases at V and 6 bases at J; junction bases unmatched: 6. Germline CDR1 is KGHSH and CDR2 is LQKENI. This CDR3 reads CASSPGQGLSEAFF. The CDR3 region has the DNA TGTGCCAGCTCACCCGGACAGGGTCTATCTGAAGCTTTCTTT. Using reference TRBV18 and TRBJ1-1 for the parts outside the CDR3, the full variable domain is NAGVMQNPRHLVRRRGQEARLRCSPMKGHSHVYWYRQLPEEGLKFMVYLQKENIIDESGMPKERFSAEFPKEGPSILRIQQVVRGDSAAYFCASSPGQGLSEAFFGQGTRLTVV.

This clonotype was recorded at least ten times. The chain joins TRBV12-3 or TRBV12-4 to TRBJ1-5; TRBD1 matches 7 bases. Germline trimming cut 6 bases from V and 2 bases from J; bases unmatched to any gene: 4. This CDR3 is built from 14 residues. The DNA for the CDR3 is TGTGCCAGCAGCAATACAGGGGGCAATCAGCCCCAGCATTTT. Encoded protein: CASSNTGGNQPQHF.

The sample holds many counts of this clonotype. The chain joins TRBV28 to TRBJ2-1; 10 bases fit TRBD2. The germline V gene has CDR1 MDHEN and CDR2 SYDVKM. V lost 7 bases to trimming and J lost 4 bases; unmatched junction nucleotides: 4. This CDR3 is 14 amino acids long. CDR3 in amino acids: CASKGTSAYNEQFF. In DNA, the CDR3 is TGTGCCAGCAAAGGGACTAGCGCGTACAATGAGCAGTTCTTC.

V usage is TRBV7-3 and J usage is TRBJ2-7, with 10 bases lining up with TRBD1. J was trimmed by 5 bases and V by 1 base; bases with no gene match: 5. Germline loops: CDR1 SGHTA, CDR2 FQGTGA. This CDR3 spans 15 amino acids. In DNA form, the CDR3 reads TGTGCCAGCAGCTTAAATGGGGACAGGGGCCACGAGCAGTACTTC. Its translation is CASSLNGDRGHEQYF.

This clonotype has at least ten counts. V is TRBV11-2 and J is TRBJ2-3, with 7 positions matching TRBD2. CDR1 is SGHAT, CDR2 FQNNGV, per germline. The CDR3 is 16 amino acids. J gave up 3 bases and V 2 bases, and 8 bases lay outside the gene matches. The DNA for the CDR3 is TGTGCCAGCAGCTTAACGGGCGGGAGAGGGACAGATACGCAGTATTTT. It codes for CASSLTGGRGTDTQYF.

The V gene is TRBV25-1, the J gene TRBJ2-6; D gene ambiguous. Per the germline V gene, CDR1 is MGHDK and CDR2 is SYGVNS. The V end lost 8 bases, the J end lost 2 bases, and 7 bases lay between the germline ends. This CDR3 is 13 amino acids long. DNA for the CDR3: TGTGCCAGCGGAGTCACTGGGGCCAACGTCCTGACTTTC. This translates into CASGVTGANVLTF.

This clonotype was seen repeatedly, ten times or more. The chain uses TRBV15 and TRBJ1-2; D is ambiguous. V lost 0 bases to trimming and J lost 2 bases, with 4 bases between them. Germline CDR1 reads LNHNV; CDR2 reads YYDKDF (reference sequence). The CDR3 length is 13 residues. The CDR3 protein is CATSRDRNYGYTF. CDR3 nucleotides: TGTGCCACCAGCAGAGACAGAAACTATGGCTACACCTTC.

This clonotype has ten or more counts. The chain has TRBV7-9 and TRBJ2-7; 12 nucleotides line up with TRBD2. Losses at the gene ends were 3 bases for V and 3 bases for J; bases not matched to a gene: 0. The CDR3 sequence is 14 residues long. The germline CDR1 and CDR2 sequences are SEHNR and FQNEAQ (reference sequence). This CDR3 is CASSLGLAGYEQYF. DNA of the CDR3: TGTGCCAGCAGCTTGGGACTAGCGGGCTACGAGCAGTACTTC.

The table lists this clonotype with many counts. The rearrangement links TRBV30 to TRBJ1-2, with 8 bases identical to TRBD1. The CDR3 runs to 14 residues. The trim removed 6 bases at V and 4 bases at J, leaving 10 bases unmatched. CDR1 GTSNPN and CDR2 SVGIG come from the germline V gene (reference sequence). The CDR3 reads CACKQGVVGYGYTF. CDR3 bases: TGTGCCTGCAAACAGGGGGTGGTTGGCTATGGCTACACCTTC.